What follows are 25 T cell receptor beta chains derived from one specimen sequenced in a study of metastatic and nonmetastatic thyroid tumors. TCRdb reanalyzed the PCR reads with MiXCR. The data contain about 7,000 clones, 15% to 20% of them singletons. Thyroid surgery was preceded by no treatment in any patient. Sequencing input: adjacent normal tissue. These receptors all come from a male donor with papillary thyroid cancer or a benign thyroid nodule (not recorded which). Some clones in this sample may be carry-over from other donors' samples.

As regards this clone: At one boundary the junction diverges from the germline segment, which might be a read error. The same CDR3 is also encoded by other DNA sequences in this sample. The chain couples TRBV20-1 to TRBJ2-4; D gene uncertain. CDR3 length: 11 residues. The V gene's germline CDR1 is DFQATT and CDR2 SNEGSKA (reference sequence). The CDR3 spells CSAGGKNIQYF. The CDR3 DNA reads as TGCAGTGCTGGCGGAAAAAACATTCAGTACTTT.

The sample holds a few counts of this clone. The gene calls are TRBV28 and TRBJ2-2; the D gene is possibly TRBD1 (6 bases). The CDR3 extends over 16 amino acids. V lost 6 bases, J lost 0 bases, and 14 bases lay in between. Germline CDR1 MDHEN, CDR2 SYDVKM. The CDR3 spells CASRKTGTPNTGELFF. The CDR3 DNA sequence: TGTGCCAGCAGAAAAACCGGGACACCGAACACCGGGGAGCTGTTTTTT.

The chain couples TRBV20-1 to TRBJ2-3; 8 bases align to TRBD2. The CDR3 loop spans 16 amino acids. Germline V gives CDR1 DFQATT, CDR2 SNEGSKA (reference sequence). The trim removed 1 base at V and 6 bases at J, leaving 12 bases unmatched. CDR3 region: CSARGLSGGWLDTQYF. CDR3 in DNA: TGCAGTGCTAGAGGGCTGAGCGGGGGCTGGCTCGATACGCAGTATTTT.

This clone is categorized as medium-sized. This CDR3 reads CASSLEWSPRNEQYF. The CDR3 coding sequence is TGTGCCAGCAGCTTAGAGTGGAGTCCTAGAAACGAGCAGTACTTC. The rearrangement joins TRBV7-2 to TRBJ2-7; unclear D gene. CDR1 is SGHTA and CDR2 is FQGNSA in the germline V gene. The CDR3 spans 15 residues. The V and J ends lost 1 base and 5 bases respectively, with 15 bases between them.

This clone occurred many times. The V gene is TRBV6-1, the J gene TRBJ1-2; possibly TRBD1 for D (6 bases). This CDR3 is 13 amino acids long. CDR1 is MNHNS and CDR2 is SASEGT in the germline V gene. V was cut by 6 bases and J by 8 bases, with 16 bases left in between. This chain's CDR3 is CASRPNRAGGYTF. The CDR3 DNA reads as TGTGCCAGCAGGCCGAACAGGGCGGGCGGCTACACCTTC.

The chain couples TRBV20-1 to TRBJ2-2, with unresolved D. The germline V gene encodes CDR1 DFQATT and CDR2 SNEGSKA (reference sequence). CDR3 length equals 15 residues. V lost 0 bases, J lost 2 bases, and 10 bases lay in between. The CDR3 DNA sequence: TGCAGTGCTAGAGATTTTTTCTTAAACACCGGGGAGCTGTTTTTT. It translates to CSARDFFLNTGELFF.

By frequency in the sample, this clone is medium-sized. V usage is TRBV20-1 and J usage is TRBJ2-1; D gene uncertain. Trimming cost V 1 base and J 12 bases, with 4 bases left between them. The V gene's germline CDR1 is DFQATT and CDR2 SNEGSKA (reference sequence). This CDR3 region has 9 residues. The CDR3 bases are TGCAGTGCTAGAGGATGGCAGTTCTTC. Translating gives CSARGWQFF.

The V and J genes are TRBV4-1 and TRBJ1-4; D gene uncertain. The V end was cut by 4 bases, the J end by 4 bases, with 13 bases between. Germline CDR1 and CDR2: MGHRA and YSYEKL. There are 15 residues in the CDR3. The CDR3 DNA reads TGCGCCAGCAGCCGAGGCCAGGCCGGTAATGAAAAACTGTTTTTT. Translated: CASSRGQAGNEKLFF.

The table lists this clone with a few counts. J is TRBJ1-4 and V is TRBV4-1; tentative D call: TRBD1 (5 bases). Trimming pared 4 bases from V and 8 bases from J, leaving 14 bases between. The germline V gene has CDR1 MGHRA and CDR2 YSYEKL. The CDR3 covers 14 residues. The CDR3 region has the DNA TGCGCCAGCAGCCTAGGACACCCAGGGGAAAAACTGTTTTTT. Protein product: CASSLGHPGEKLFF.

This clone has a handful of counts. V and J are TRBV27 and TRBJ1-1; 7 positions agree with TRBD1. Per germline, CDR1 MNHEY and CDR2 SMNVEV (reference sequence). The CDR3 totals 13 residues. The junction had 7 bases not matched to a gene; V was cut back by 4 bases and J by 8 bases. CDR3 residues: CASSYRGLGEAFF. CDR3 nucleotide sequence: TGTGCCAGCAGTTACAGGGGATTGGGCGAAGCTTTCTTT.

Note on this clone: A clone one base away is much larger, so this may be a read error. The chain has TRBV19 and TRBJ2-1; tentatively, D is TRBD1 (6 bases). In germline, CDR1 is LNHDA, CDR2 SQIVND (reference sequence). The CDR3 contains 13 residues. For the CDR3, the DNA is TGTACCAGCAATGCAGGGGTTTGGGATGAGCAGTTCTTC. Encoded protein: CTSNAGVWDEQFF.

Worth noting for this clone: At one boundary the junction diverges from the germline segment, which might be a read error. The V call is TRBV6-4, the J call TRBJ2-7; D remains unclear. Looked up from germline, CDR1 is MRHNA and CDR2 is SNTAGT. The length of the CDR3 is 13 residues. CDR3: CASSYSVGSEQYF. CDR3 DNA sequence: TGTGCCAGCAGTTACTCGGTGGGGTCCGAGCAGTACTTC.

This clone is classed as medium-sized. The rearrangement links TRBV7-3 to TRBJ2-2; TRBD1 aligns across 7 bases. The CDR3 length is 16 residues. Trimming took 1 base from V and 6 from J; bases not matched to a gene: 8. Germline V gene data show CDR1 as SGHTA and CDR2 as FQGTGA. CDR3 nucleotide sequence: TGTGCCAGCAGCTTAAACCCCACAGGGGCTGCCGGGGAGCTGTTTTTT. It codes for CASSLNPTGAAGELFF.

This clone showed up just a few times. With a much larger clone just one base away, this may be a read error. The CDR3 sequence is CASSGLWGDSYEQYF. CDR3 DNA: TGTGCCAGCAGCGGATTGTGGGGGGATTCCTACGAGCAGTACTTC. The J gene is TRBJ2-7, the V gene TRBV28; the D gene is possibly TRBD2 (6 bases). In germline, CDR1 is MDHEN, CDR2 SYDVKM. CDR3 size: 15 residues. Trimming left V 6 bases short and J 1 base short, with 16 bases between.

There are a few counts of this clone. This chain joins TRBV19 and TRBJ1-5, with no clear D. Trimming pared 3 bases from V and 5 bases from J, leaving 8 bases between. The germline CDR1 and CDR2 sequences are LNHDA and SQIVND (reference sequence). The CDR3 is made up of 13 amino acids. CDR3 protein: CASSMQVDQPQHF. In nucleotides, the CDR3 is TGTGCCAGTAGTATGCAGGTCGATCAGCCCCAGCATTTT.

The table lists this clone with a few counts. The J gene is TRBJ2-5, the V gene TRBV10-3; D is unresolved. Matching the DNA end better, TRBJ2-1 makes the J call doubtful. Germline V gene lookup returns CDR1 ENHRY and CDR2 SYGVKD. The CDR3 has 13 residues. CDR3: CATTVTQNNEQFF. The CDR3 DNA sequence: TGTGCCACTACCGTGACTCAAAACAATGAGCAGTTCTTC.

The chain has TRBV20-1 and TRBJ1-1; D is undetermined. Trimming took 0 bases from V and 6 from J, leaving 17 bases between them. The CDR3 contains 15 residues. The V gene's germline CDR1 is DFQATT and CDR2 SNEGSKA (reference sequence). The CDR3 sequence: CSARERHGWSPEAFF. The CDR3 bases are TGCAGTGCTAGAGAGCGGCATGGTTGGAGCCCTGAAGCTTTCTTT.

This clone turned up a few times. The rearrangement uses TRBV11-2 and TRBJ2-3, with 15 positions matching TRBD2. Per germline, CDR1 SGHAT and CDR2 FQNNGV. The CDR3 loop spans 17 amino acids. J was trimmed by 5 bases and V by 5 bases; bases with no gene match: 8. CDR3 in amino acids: CASSPGLAGGLVDTQYF. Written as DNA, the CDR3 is TGTGCCAGCAGCCCCGGACTAGCGGGGGGGCTGGTAGATACGCAGTATTTT. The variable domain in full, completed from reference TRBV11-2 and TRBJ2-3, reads EAGVAQSPRYKIIEKRQSVAFWCNPISGHATLYWYQQILGQGPKLLIQFQNNGVVDDSQLPKDRFSAERLKGVDSTLKIQPAKLEDSAVYLCASSPGLAGGLVDTQYFGPGTRLTVL.

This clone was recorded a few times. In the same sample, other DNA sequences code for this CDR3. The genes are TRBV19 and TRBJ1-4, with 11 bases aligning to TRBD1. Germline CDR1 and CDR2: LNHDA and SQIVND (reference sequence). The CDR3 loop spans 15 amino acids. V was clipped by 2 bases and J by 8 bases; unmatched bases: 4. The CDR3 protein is CASSISGTGGEKLFF. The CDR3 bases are TGTGCCAGTAGTATATCTGGGACAGGGGGAGAAAAACTGTTTTTT.

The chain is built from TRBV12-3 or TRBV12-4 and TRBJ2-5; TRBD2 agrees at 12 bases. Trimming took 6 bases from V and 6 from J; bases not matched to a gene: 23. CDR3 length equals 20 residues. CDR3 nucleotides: TGTGCCAGCAGGCGGACGGGCGGGCTAGCGGGAGGGCCTAAATCCAAGACCCAGTACTTC. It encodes CASRRTGGLAGGPKSKTQYF.

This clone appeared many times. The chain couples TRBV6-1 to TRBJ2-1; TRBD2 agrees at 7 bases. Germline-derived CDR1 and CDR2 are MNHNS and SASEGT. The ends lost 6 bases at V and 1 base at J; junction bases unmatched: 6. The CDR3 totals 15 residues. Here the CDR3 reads CASRQAGISYNEQFF. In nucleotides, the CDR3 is TGTGCCAGCAGACAAGCGGGAATTTCCTACAATGAGCAGTTCTTC.

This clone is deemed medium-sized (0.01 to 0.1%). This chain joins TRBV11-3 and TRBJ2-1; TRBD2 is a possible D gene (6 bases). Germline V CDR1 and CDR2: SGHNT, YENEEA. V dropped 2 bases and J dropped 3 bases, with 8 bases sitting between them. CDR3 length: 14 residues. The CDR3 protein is CASSLTGSYNEQFF. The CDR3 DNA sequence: TGTGCCAGCAGCTTAACCGGGAGCTACAATGAGCAGTTCTTC.

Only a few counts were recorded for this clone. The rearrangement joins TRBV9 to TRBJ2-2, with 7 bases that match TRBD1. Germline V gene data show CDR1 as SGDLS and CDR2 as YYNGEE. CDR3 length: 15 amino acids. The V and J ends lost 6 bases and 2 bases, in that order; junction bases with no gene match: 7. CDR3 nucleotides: TGTGCCAGCACCGACGGACAGGACAACACCGGGGAGCTGTTTTTT. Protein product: CASTDGQDNTGELFF.

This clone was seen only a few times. CDR3 amino acids: CASAPGLANGYTF. The CDR3 coding sequence is TGTGCTAGTGCCCCGGGACTCGCTAATGGCTACACCTTC. This chain links TRBV12-5 with TRBJ1-2; TRBD1 might be the D (5 bases). The ends were cut back, 7 bases at V and 6 bases at J, with 15 bases in the middle. CDR1 and CDR2 (germline): LGHNT, FRNRAP. The length of the CDR3 is 13 residues.

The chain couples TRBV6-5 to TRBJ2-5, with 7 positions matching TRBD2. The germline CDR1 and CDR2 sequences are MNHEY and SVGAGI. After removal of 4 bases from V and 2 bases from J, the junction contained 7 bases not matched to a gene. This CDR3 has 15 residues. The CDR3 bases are TGTGCCAGCAGTTCCCCGGGACTACCACAAGAGACCCAGTACTTC. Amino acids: CASSSPGLPQETQYF.